This TCR beta chain is drawn from a study of metastatic and nonmetastatic thyroid tumors. Thyroid surgery took place with no prior treatment in any patient. V shed 10 bases and J 3 bases; nucleotides not matched to a gene: 4. Germline V gene data show CDR1 as ENHRY and CDR2 as SYGVKD. This CDR3 is built from 12 residues. How the authors handled the data: The study built a papillary thyroid cancer distant-metastasis classifier from CDR3 differences across clinicopathological groups. MiXCR reprocessed the PCR reads for TCRdb. TCRdb's processing, not the authors' own work, is the source of the V and J calls. This sample has about 15,000 clones, with about 3.5% found just once. This clone came up a few times.

Sequences were obtained from tumor tissue. V is TRBV10-3 and J is TRBJ2-5, with 8 nucleotides matching TRBD1. The clonotype comes from a female donor with papillary thyroid cancer or a benign thyroid nodule (not recorded which). Some clones in this sample may be carry-over from other donors' samples. Here the CDR3 reads CATRGREETQYF. DNA for the CDR3: TGTGCCACCAGGGGGCGAGAAGAGACCCAGTACTTC.